This T cell receptor beta chain was found in a study of blood T cell repertoires in COVID-19. Study-level background: Sites in the United States, Italy and Spain provided acute and convalescent COVID-19 samples. The cDNA or gDNA used as material had been derived from T cells, B-cell-depleted T cells, or PBMCs.

Methods used by the authors: Nucleated cell number was recorded as an estimate derived from reference gene primer amplification. Profiling relied on immunoSEQ multiplex PCR, and the TCRdb table lists in-frame clones only, not all of them. V and J calls and clone size are given by that table; D and trimming were obtained from the DNA. The sample holds hundreds of thousands of clones; 75% to 90% are singletons and the top ten take 1.4% to 1.5%. Per germline, CDR1 SGHRS and CDR2 YFSETQ. The CDR3 has 15 residues. V lost 3 bases to trimming and J lost 0 bases; unmatched junction nucleotides: 2. Input material: peripheral blood. The source is a woman in her twenties or thirties with active or convalescent COVID-19. The chain uses TRBV5-1 and TRBJ2-7, with 11 bases lining up with TRBD2. CDR3 in DNA: TGCGCCAGCAGCTCAGGGACTAGCGGCTCCTACGAGCAGTACTTC. Protein: CASSSGTSGSYEQYF. The full variable domain, with the rest looked up from reference TRBV5-1 and TRBJ2-7, is KAGVTQTPRYLIKTRGQQVTLSCSPISGHRSVSWYQQTPGQGLQFLFEYFSETQRNKGNFPGRFSGRQFSNSRSEMNVSTLELGDSALYLCASSSGTSGSYEQYFGPGTRLTVT.